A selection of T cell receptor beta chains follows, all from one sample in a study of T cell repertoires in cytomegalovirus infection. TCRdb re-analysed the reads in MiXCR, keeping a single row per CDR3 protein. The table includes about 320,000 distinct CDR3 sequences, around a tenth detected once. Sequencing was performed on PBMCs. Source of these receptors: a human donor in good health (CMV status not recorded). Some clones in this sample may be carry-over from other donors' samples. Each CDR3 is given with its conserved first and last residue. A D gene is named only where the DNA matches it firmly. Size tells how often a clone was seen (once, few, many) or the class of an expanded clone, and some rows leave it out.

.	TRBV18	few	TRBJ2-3	CASSLVVRRADTQYF	TGTGCCAGCTCACTCGTCGTGAGGCGGGCAGATACGCAGTATTTT
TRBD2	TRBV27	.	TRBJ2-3	CASSLPTSGRNSKTDTQYF	TGTGCCAGCAGTCTCCCCACTAGCGGGAGAAATAGTAAAACAGATACGCAGTATTTT
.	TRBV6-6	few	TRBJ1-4	CASSLGTRATNEKLFF	TGTGCCAGCAGCTTAGGGACGAGAGCAACTAATGAAAAACTGTTTTTT
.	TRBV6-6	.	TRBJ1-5	CASSLPKPQHF	TGTGCCAGCAGTCTCCCTAAGCCCCAGCATTTT
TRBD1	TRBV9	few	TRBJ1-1	CASSTVQGAPEAFF	TGTGCCAGCAGCACCGTACAGGGGGCGCCTGAAGCTTTCTTT
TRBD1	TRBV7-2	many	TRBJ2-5	CASSWGQGALETQYF	TGTGCCAGCAGCTGGGGACAGGGGGCTTTAGAGACCCAGTACTTC
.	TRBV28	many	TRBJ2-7	CASSRTAGSYEQYF	TGTGCCAGCAGTCGGACGGCCGGCTCGTACGAGCAGTACTTC
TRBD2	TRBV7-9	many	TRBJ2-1	CASSLVQSSGRAYNEQFF	TGTGCCAGCAGCTTAGTCCAATCTAGCGGGAGGGCCTACAATGAGCAGTTCTTC
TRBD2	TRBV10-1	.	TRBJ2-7	CASLGASGSSYEQYF	TGCGCCAGCCTGGGGGCTAGCGGGAGCTCCTACGAGCAGTACTTC
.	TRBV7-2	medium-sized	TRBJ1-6	CASSLDGGAVGSPLHF	TGTGCCAGCAGCTTAGATGGGGGCGCCGTGGGTTCACCCCTCCACTTT